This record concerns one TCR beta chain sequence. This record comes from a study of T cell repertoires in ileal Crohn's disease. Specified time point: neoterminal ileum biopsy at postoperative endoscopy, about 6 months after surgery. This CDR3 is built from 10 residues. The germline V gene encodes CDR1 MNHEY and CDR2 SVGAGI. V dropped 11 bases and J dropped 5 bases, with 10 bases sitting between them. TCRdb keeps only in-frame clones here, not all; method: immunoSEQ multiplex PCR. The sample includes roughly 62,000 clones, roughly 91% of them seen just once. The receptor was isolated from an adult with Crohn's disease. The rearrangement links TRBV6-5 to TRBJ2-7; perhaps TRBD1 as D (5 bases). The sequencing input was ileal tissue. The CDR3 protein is CAAGFHEQYF. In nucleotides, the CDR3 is TGTGCCGCAGGGTTCCACGAGCAGTACTTC.